The 21 T cell receptor beta chains presented below share a single source sample, sequenced in a study of blood T cell repertoires in COVID-19. Sequencing used immunoSEQ multiplex PCR; TCRdb keeps in-frame clones, though not all of them. The table records under 250,000 clones, 80% to 90% of them present only once. The sequenced sample consisted of PBMCs or T cells enriched from blood (not recorded which). The receptor source for this set is a woman in her thirties or forties who had been exposed to COVID-19.

Written as DNA, the CDR3 is TGTGCCAGCAGCATCGACACGCCTTTCCAGTATTTT. It yields the protein CASSIDTPFQYF. The V and J genes are TRBV5-4 and TRBJ2-3; D remains ambiguous. The germline V gene has CDR1 SGHNT and CDR2 YYREEE (reference sequence). V was trimmed by 4 bases and J by 12 bases, leaving 15 bases between them. CDR3 length: 12 residues.

The chain recombines TRBV25-1 with TRBJ1-6; TRBD1 matches 9 bases. The CDR3 length is 17 residues. Per the germline V gene, CDR1 is MGHDK and CDR2 is SYGVNS. Trimming took 3 bases from V and 13 from J; bases not matched to a gene: 16. The CDR3 reads CASSEGFGQGIQGPLHF. In nucleotides, the CDR3 is TGTGCCAGCAGTGAGGGATTCGGACAGGGGATTCAAGGCCCCCTCCACTTT. The whole variable domain, filled in from reference TRBV25-1 and TRBJ1-6, reads EADIYQTPRYLVIGTGKKITLECSQTMGHDKMYWYQQDPGMELHLIHYSYGVNSTEKGDLSSESTVSRIRTEHFPLTLESARPSHTSQYLCASSEGFGQGIQGPLHFGNGTRLTVT.

Of note for this clone: The same CDR3 arises from other DNA sequences in this sample as well. The chain is built from TRBV7-9 and TRBJ1-2; unclear D gene. Germline assignment: CDR1 SEHNR and CDR2 FQNEAQ (reference sequence). The V and J ends lost 3 bases and 3 bases respectively, with 11 bases between them. There are 14 residues in the CDR3. CDR3 residues: CASSLAGGDYGYTF. Here the CDR3 DNA reads TGTGCCAGCAGCTTGGCCGGCGGTGACTATGGCTACACCTTC. The complete variable domain, with remaining parts taken from reference TRBV7-9 and TRBJ1-2, reads DTGVSQNPRHKITKRGQNVTFRCDPISEHNRLYWYRQTLGQGPEFLTYFQNEAQLEKSRLLSDRFSAERPKGSFSTLEIQRTEQGDSAMYLCASSLAGGDYGYTFGSGTRLTVV.

The chain joins TRBV6-5 to TRBJ1-6, with 8 positions matching TRBD1. Trimming took 6 bases from V and 9 from J; bases not matched to a gene: 4. This CDR3 comprises 13 residues. CDR1 is MNHEY and CDR2 is SVGAGI in the germline V gene. CDR3 bases: TGTGCCAGCAGGGCAGGGGGCACTTCACCCCTCCACTTT. This codes for CASRAGGTSPLHF.

V usage is TRBV14 and J usage is TRBJ2-1, with 11 bases aligning to TRBD2. V was pared by 0 bases and J by 3 bases, with 1 base of the junction left unmatched. The germline V gene encodes CDR1 SGHDN and CDR2 FVKESK. The CDR3 extends over 16 amino acids. The CDR3 bases are TGTGCCAGCAGCCAAGATACTAGCGGGAGCTACAATGAGCAGTTCTTC. Residues: CASSQDTSGSYNEQFF.

This clone was observed at least ten times. CDR3 sequence (DNA): TGTGCCAGCAGCCAAGATATAGCAGGGACTAGCACAGATACGCAGTATTTT. Encoded protein: CASSQDIAGTSTDTQYF. The chain joins TRBV14 to TRBJ2-3; a weak D match, TRBD2 (6 bases). The CDR3 has 17 residues. V was clipped by 0 bases and J by 0 bases, with 13 bases between them. Germline V gene data show CDR1 as SGHDN and CDR2 as FVKESK.

This clone was counted between two and nine times. The gene calls are TRBV6-1 and TRBJ1-3; a weak D match, TRBD1 (5 bases). In germline, CDR1 is MNHNS, CDR2 SASEGT. This CDR3 has 14 residues. V gave up 1 base and J gave up 8 bases, with 12 bases separating them. The CDR3 DNA sequence: TGTGCCAGCAGTGAAGGTCAGGGCTCTGACACCATATATTTT. Amino acids: CASSEGQGSDTIYF.

In its sample, this clone ranks as medium-sized (0.01 to 0.1%). The chain is built from TRBV3-1 (or the pseudogene TRBV3-2) and TRBJ2-7; D ambiguous. Germline CDR1 LGHDT, CDR2 YNNKEL (reference sequence). V lost 1 base to trimming and J lost 6 bases, with 4 bases between them. The CDR3 runs 11 residues. CDR3 sequence reads: CASSQALEQYF. CDR3 in DNA: TGTGCCAGCAGCCAAGCCCTCGAGCAGTACTTC.

This clone was seen a single time. The chain links TRBV2 to TRBJ2-5; D may be TRBD1 (5 bases). The ends were cut back, 5 bases at V and 5 bases at J, with 18 bases in the middle. The length of the CDR3 is 15 residues. CDR1 and CDR2 from the germline V gene are SNHLY and FYNNEI. CDR3 region: CASSRLGQGGETQYF. CDR3 nucleotides: TGTGCCAGCAGTAGACTTGGGCAGGGCGGTGAGACCCAGTACTTC.

J is TRBJ2-5 and V is TRBV29-1; D uncertain. The germline gives CDR1 SQVTM, CDR2 ANQGSEA. The V and J ends lost 3 bases and 2 bases respectively, with 4 bases between them. The CDR3 runs to 11 residues. CDR3 region: CSVDPQETQYF. CDR3 bases: TGCAGCGTTGATCCGCAAGAGACCCAGTACTTC.

This clone turned up a few times. The chain couples TRBV24-1 to TRBJ2-7, with a tentative D call TRBD1 (5 bases). The germline gives CDR1 KGHDR, CDR2 SFDVKD. The germline V and J ends were trimmed by 1 base and 6 bases, with 9 bases remaining between them. The CDR3 runs to 13 residues. The CDR3 spells CATSDFVGLEQYV. CDR3 in DNA: TGTGCCACCAGTGATTTTGTGGGGCTCGAGCAGTACGTC.

This chain uses TRBV27 with TRBJ2-7, with D perhaps TRBD1 (5 bases). Looked up from germline, CDR1 is MNHEY and CDR2 is SMNVEV (reference sequence). V lost 2 bases and J lost 3, with 8 bases in between. CDR3 length: 13 residues. The CDR3 sequence: CASSLEDIYEQYF. The CDR3 DNA is TGTGCCAGCAGTTTAGAGGACATCTACGAGCAGTACTTC.

V gene TRBV5-6 combines with J gene TRBJ2-7; tentatively, D is TRBD2 (6 bases). V was trimmed by 2 bases and J by 4 bases, leaving 16 bases between them. Germline loops: CDR1 SGHDT, CDR2 YYEEEE. The CDR3 consists of 15 residues. CDR3 sequence (DNA): TGTGCCAGCAGCTTCCGCGGAGGGGTGGGGTACGAGCAGTACGTC. It specifies CASSFRGGVGYEQYV.

This clone has just one count. The gene calls are TRBV3-1 (or the pseudogene TRBV3-2) and TRBJ2-1; 7 nucleotides match TRBD2. This CDR3 region has 16 residues. Losses at the gene ends were 2 bases for V and 5 bases for J; bases not matched to a gene: 9. Germline V gives CDR1 LGHDT, CDR2 YNNKEL (reference sequence). DNA of the CDR3: TGTGCCAGCAGCCAATGGTCCCTAGCGGAGAACAATGAGCAGTTCTTC. This gives the protein CASSQWSLAENNEQFF.

On this clone itself: Other nucleotide sequences in the sample specify the same CDR3. This chain links TRBV2 with TRBJ1-1, with TRBD1 as a possible D gene (6 bases). The ends were cut back, 6 bases at V and 1 base at J, with 6 bases in the middle. The CDR3 spans 12 residues. Germline assignment: CDR1 SNHLY and CDR2 FYNNEI. The CDR3 coding sequence is TGTGCCAGCAGACAGGGGAACACTGAAGCTTTCTTT. Its protein is CASRQGNTEAFF.

On this clone: One junction end disagrees with the germline gene, perhaps due to a read error. The gene calls are TRBV10-3 and TRBJ1-2, with D possibly TRBD1 on 6 matching bases. CDR1 ENHRY and CDR2 SYGVKD come from the germline V gene. The CDR3 is made up of 14 amino acids. CDR3 protein: CAITERQDNYGYTF. DNA of the CDR3: TGTGCCATCACTGAGAGACAGGATAACTATGGCTACACCTTC.

The chain links TRBV14 to TRBJ1-2; D may be TRBD1 (6 bases). This CDR3 spans 14 amino acids. Between the trimmed V and J ends, which lost 4 bases and 0 bases, there was a span of 9 bases. Germline CDR1 SGHDN, CDR2 FVKESK. The CDR3 loop reads CASSRGRANYGYTF. The CDR3 DNA follows: TGTGCCAGCAGCCGGGGGCGCGCTAACTATGGCTACACCTTC.

The gene calls are TRBV5-8 and TRBJ1-2; no reliable D call. Per the germline V gene, CDR1 is SGHTS and CDR2 is YDEGEE. Deletions cut 2 bases from V and 4 bases from J, with 9 bases between. The CDR3 totals 13 residues. The CDR3 here is CASSFGETYGYTF. CDR3 DNA: TGTGCCAGCAGCTTCGGGGAAACCTATGGCTACACCTTC.

This chain uses TRBV14 with TRBJ2-1; 9 bases map to TRBD2. CDR3 length: 13 amino acids. Germline loops: CDR1 SGHDN, CDR2 FVKESK. The ends lost 4 bases at V and 8 bases at J; junction bases unmatched: 3. The CDR3 coding sequence is TGTGCCAGCAGCCGCGGGGGGGTGCATGAGCAGTTCTTC. The encoded protein is CASSRGGVHEQFF.

The rearrangement links TRBV7-2 to TRBJ2-5, with TRBD1 identical over 8 bases. CDR1 is SGHTA and CDR2 is FQGNSA in the germline V gene. The CDR3 is 14 residues long. After removal of 5 bases from V and 1 base from J, the junction contained 3 bases not matched to a gene. The CDR3 is CASSRDRGQETQYF. CDR3 bases: TGTGCCAGCAGCCGCGACAGGGGCCAAGAGACCCAGTACTTC.

V gene TRBV7-8 combines with J gene TRBJ1-2; 8 bases are shared with TRBD1. With V trimmed by 7 bases and J by 2 bases, 3 bases remained unmatched. The CDR3 is made up of 13 amino acids. Germline loops: CDR1 SGHVS, CDR2 FQNEAQ. The CDR3 reads CASTDRGNYGYTF. The CDR3 DNA reads as TGTGCCAGCACCGACAGGGGAAACTATGGCTACACCTTC.